A selection of T cell receptor beta chains follows, all from one sample in a study of blood T cell repertoires in COVID-19. This table comes from immunoSEQ multiplex PCR, and its TCRdb copy is limited to in-frame clones, with some not included. The sample holds nearly 250,000 clones, roughly 82% seen once. The sample taken for sequencing was PBMCs or T cells enriched from blood (not recorded which). The receptor source for this set is a woman between 50 and 59 years old who had recovered from COVID-19. Each CDR3 is given with its conserved first and last residue. D genes are given only for firm matches. The listing skips clone size in some rows; elsewhere it reads once, few, many or a size class.

len	j_gene	abundance	d_gene	v_gene	CDR3nt	CDR3aa
14	TRBJ1-4	-	TRBD1	TRBV28	TGTGCCAGCAGTTTCAGGGGGCAGGGTGAAAAACTGTTTTTT	CASSFRGQGEKLFF
15	TRBJ1-5	-	-	TRBV18	TGTGCCAGCTCACCCGGAGGGCTTAGCAATCAGCCCCAGCATTTT	CASSPGGLSNQPQHF
16	TRBJ2-1	-	TRBD1	TRBV24-1	TGTGCCACCAGTGAAACCGGGACAGGGGGCCGAGGTGAGCAGTTCTTC	CATSETGTGGRGEQFF
13	TRBJ1-2	-	-	TRBV9	TGTGCCAGCAGCGAACCGACGGGACACAGCTACACCTTC	CASSEPTGHSYTF
13	TRBJ2-5	-	TRBD1	TRBV7-9	TGTGCCAGCAGCATAACAGGGGGGGAGACCCAGTACTTC	CASSITGGETQYF
15	TRBJ1-5	-	TRBD1	TRBV2	TGTGCCAGCAGACGGCCGGGACAGGGAAGTCAGCCCCAGCATTTT	CASRRPGQGSQPQHF
12	TRBJ2-7	-	-	TRBV29-1	TGCAGCGTTGAAGGCAGGGGCTCCGAGCAGTACTTC	CSVEGRGSEQYF
13	TRBJ1-1	once	-	TRBV29-1	TGCAGCGTTGTGCCTCAGGGGTACACTGAAGCTTTCTTT	CSVVPQGYTEAFF
13	TRBJ2-5	-	-	TRBV4-1	TGCGCCAGCAGCTGGACCAGGGAAGAGACCCAGTACTTC	CASSWTREETQYF
15	TRBJ1-1	once	TRBD1	TRBV5-1	TGCGCCAGCAGCTTGGAAACAGGGGGAGACACTGAAGCTTTCTTT	CASSLETGGDTEAFF
15	TRBJ2-7	-	-	TRBV5-1	TGCGCCAGCAGTCCGTCCGGGACTCCAACCTACGAGCAGTACTTC	CASSPSGTPTYEQYF
14	TRBJ1-2	-	-	TRBV28	TGTGCCAGCAGTTTATCCGGGGTTTTCTATGGCTACACCTTC	CASSLSGVFYGYTF
12	TRBJ1-6	-	-	TRBV7-2	TGTGCCAGCAGCCAGGGGTATTCACCCCTCCACTTT	CASSQGYSPLHF
15	TRBJ1-1	once	-	TRBV18	TGTGCCAGCTCACCAGACGGGGTACTGAACACTGAAGCTTTCTTT	CASSPDGVLNTEAFF
18	TRBJ2-3	-	TRBD1	TRBV11-3	TGTGCCAGCAGCCCCGCCGGGACAGGGTCCTTTAGCACAGATACGCAGTATTTT	CASSPAGTGSFSTDTQYF
12	TRBJ2-7	-	TRBD2	TRBV12-3/TRBV12-4	TGTGCCAGCAGCCGGACTAGGTCCGAGCAGTACTTC	CASSRTRSEQYF
15	TRBJ1-1	-	-	TRBV5-1	TGCGCCAGCAGCCCGATACTTACAGGGCTCACTGAAGCTTTCTTT	CASSPILTGLTEAFF
14	TRBJ2-7	-	TRBD1	TRBV6-2/TRBV6-3	TGTGCCAGCAGTTACTCGACAGGGGGCTACGAGCAGTACTTC	CASSYSTGGYEQYF
15	TRBJ1-6	-	TRBD1	TRBV9	TGTGCCAGCAGCTCAATGGGGACAGTAAATTCACCCCTCCACTTT	CASSSMGTVNSPLHF
13	TRBJ2-5	-	-	TRBV7-2	TGTGCCAGCAGCACCAGGCTCCAAGAGACCCAGTACTTC	CASSTRLQETQYF
14	TRBJ2-6	-	-	TRBV7-3	TGTGCCAGCGGCTTCAGCTCTGGGGCCAACGTCCTGACTTTC	CASGFSSGANVLTF
14	TRBJ1-2	once	-	TRBV19	TGTGCCAGTAGTATAGTAGACTTCGGCTATGGCTACACCTTC	CASSIVDFGYGYTF
16	TRBJ2-5	-	TRBD2	TRBV7-2	TGTGCCAGCAGCCCCAGACTAGCGGGGGGGTTGGAGACCCAGTACTTC	CASSPRLAGGLETQYF
16	TRBJ1-4	-	-	TRBV15	TGTGCCACCAGCAGAGATTCTAGGGGGAGGGATGAAAAACTGTTTTTT	CATSRDSRGRDEKLFF
15	TRBJ1-2	once	-	TRBV19	TGTGCCAGTAGTATAGACTGGGGAGTACTCTATGGCTACACCTTC	CASSIDWGVLYGYTF
12	TRBJ2-7	-	-	TRBV25-1	TGTGCCAGCTCCAATACACCCTACGAGCAGTACTTC	CASSNTPYEQYF
13	TRBJ2-5	-	-	TRBV12-3/TRBV12-4	TGTGCCAGCAGTTTCGGGGTTGGCGAGACCCAGTACTTC	CASSFGVGETQYF
16	TRBJ2-7	-	TRBD2	TRBV6-5	TGTGCCAGCAGTTACTTCGGTGGACTAGCGGAGACGGCGCAGTACTTC	CASSYFGGLAETAQYF
15	TRBJ2-5	-	TRBD1	TRBV28	TGTGCCAGCAGTTGGGACAGGGGGCGGCGAGAGACCCAGTACTTC	CASSWDRGRRETQYF
16	TRBJ2-7	-	-	TRBV19	TGTGCCAGTAGTATATCCTTCGGACATCGTAGCTACGAGCAGTACTTC	CASSISFGHRSYEQYF